This TCR beta chain is drawn from a study of blood T cell repertoires in COVID-19. Study-level information: Some COVID-19 samples were acute and others convalescent; all came from the United States, Italy and Spain. PBMCs, B-cell-depleted T cells, or T cells provided the cDNA or gDNA that made up the material.

The CDR3 is made up of 14 amino acids. Trimming at V came to 1 base and at J to 6 bases, leaving 5 bases not matched to a gene. Germline V gene sequence: CDR1 MGHRA, CDR2 YSYEKL. Per the study methods: Amplified reference gene primers provided the basis for estimating nucleated cell counts. Profiling relied on immunoSEQ multiplex PCR, and the TCRdb table lists in-frame clones only, not all of them. V and J calls and clone size are copied from that table; D and trimming were computed from the DNA. The sample lists under 350,000 clones, roughly 91% occurring once. The rearrangement uses TRBV4-1 and TRBJ1-1, with 7 bases that match TRBD1. The specimen sequenced was peripheral blood. The source is a man in his forties or fifties with acute or convalescent COVID-19. The CDR3 sequence: CASSQAQGDPEAFF. The DNA of the CDR3 is TGCGCCAGCAGCCAAGCCCAGGGGGACCCTGAAGCTTTCTTT.